Reported below is one T cell receptor beta chain. Its antigen is not yet known. No much larger clone exists at a distance of one base, and base qualities are not known. This record belongs to a study of blood T cell repertoires in COVID-19 (TCRdb year 2020). Describing the broader study: For ImmuneRACE Cohort 3, a participant was defined as recovered based on two consecutive negative NP/OP PCR tests, clearance by a healthcare professional, or resolution of symptoms. The collaborator samples originated in the United States, Italy and Spain and spanned the acute and convalescent phases of COVID-19. The material from the prospective study consisted of cDNA or gDNA derived from T cells, B-cell-depleted T cells, or PBMCs. The dataset comprised deeply sampled blood TCRbeta repertoires from subjects exposed to, actively infected with, or recovered from COVID-19. The repertoires were made available in a free public database intended to serve as a resource for research on the immune response to SARS-CoV-2. Samples were obtained from the ongoing ImmuneRACE study (first 160 participants) and from some 1,300 subjects provided by 6 global collaborators. Sample metadata almost always included a de-identified subject ID, COVID-19 status, age in years and sex. Where available, HLA class I and class II types were taken from metadata supplied by the sample provider and were not determined by assay-based typing.

Clipping removes 2 bases from V and 7 bases from J, with 2 as the unmatched junction base count. Per the germline V gene, SGHRS is the CDR1 and YFSETQ is the CDR2. The CDR3, from cysteine to phenylalanine, totals 14 residues. This entry keeps only the CDR3 DNA: 42 bases, framed from base 1. Participants in the prospective study were aged about 18 to 100 years, lived in 24 United States geographic areas, and enrolled through a virtual design. To assign participants to cohorts, the prospective study relied on clinical history that participants themselves reported in a screening survey and a study questionnaire. Each participant in the prospective study had whole blood, serum and a nasopharyngeal or oropharyngeal swab collected by mobile phlebotomists. Over a roughly 2-month period, participants in the prospective study had the option of providing additional blood draws and questionnaires. Blood samples from the prospective study were shipped frozen or at room temperature prior to DNA extraction.

The immunoSEQ Assay, a bias-controlled multiplex PCR, was used to amplify TCRbeta CDR3 regions from genomic DNA. The authors' analysis ran thus. The number of nucleated cells in each sample was estimated by amplification of reference gene primers within the assay. To quantify the absolute abundance of each unique TCRbeta CDR3 rearrangement, sequence reads were collapsed and filtered. Productive Simpson clonality was computed per sample as the square root of Simpson's diversity index over productive rearrangements. Drawn from immuneACCESS, this table holds only the in-frame rearrangements with V and J called that TCRdb kept. Clones are partly lost; checked studies trace under half to an unresolved V gene and leave the rest unexplained. V and J calls and clone size are as listed in that table; D and trimming were resolved from the DNA. A total of over 110,000 clones appear in this sample, nearly 85% of them only once. About 4% of the sample is in the top ten clones.

General findings and caveats noted by the study authors: How much clinical and demographic metadata was included differed by source and by participant, and the metadata was provided uncurated.

The sequencing input was PBMCs or T cells enriched from blood (not recorded which). The chain joins TRBV5-1 to TRBJ2-1; 11 bases in between match TRBD2. This TCR derives from a middle-aged man in a cohort exposed to, infected with or recovered from COVID-19 (not recorded which). The CDR3 sequence is CASSFSSGRNEQFF. Read as DNA, the sequence is TGCGCCAGCAGCTTCTCTAGCGGGAGGAATGAGCAGTTCTTC.